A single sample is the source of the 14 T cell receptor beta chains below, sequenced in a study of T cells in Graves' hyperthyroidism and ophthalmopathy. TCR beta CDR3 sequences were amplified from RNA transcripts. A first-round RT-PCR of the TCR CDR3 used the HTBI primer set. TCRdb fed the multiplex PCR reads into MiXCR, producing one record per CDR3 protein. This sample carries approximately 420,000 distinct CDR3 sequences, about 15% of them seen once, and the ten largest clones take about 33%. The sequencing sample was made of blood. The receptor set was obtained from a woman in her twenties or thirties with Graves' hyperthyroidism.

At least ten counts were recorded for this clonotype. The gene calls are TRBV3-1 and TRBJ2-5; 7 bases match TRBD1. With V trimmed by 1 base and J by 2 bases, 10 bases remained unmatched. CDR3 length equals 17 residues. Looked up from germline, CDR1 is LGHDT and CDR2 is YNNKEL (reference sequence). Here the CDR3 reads CASSQGLYRDSQETQYF. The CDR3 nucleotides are TGTGCCAGCAGCCAAGGCTTATATCGGGACAGTCAAGAGACCCAGTACTTC.

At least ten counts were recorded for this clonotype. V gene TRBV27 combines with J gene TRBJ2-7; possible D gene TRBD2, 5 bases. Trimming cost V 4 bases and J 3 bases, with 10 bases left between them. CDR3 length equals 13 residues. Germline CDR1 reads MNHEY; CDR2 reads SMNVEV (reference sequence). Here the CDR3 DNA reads TGTGCCAGCAGTTCTGGACTTTTCTACGAGCAGTACTTC. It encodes CASSSGLFYEQYF.

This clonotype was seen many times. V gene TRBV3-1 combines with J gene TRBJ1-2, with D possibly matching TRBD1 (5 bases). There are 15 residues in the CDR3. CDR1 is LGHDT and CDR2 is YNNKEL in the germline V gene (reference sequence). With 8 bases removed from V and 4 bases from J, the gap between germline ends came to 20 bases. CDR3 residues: CASAQPGGGAYGYTF. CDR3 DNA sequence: TGTGCCAGCGCTCAGCCCGGGGGAGGCGCCTATGGCTACACCTTC.

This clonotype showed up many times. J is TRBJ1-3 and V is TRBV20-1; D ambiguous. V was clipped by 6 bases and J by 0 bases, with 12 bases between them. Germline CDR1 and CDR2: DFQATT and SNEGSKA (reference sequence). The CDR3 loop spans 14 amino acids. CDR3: CSASAVLSGNTIYF. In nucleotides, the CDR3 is TGCAGTGCCTCGGCGGTCCTCTCTGGAAACACCATATATTTT.

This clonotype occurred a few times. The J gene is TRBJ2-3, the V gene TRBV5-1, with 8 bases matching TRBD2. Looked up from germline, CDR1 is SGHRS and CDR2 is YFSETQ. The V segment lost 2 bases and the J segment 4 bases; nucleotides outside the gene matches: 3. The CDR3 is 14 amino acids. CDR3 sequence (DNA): TGCGCCAGCAGCTTAAGCGGGAGCGCAGATACGCAGTATTTT. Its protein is CASSLSGSADTQYF.

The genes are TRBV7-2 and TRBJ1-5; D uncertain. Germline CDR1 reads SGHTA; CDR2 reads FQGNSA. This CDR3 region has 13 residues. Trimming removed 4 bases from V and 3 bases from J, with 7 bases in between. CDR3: CASSSRVNQPQHF. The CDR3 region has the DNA TGTGCCAGCAGCTCGCGGGTCAATCAGCCCCAGCATTTT. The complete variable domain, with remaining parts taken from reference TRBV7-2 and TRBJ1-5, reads GAGVSQSPSNKVTEKGKDVELRCDPISGHTALYWYRQSLGQGLEFLIYFQGNSAPDKSGLPSDRFSAERTGGSVSTLTIQRTQQEDSAVYLCASSSRVNQPQHFGDGTRLSIL.

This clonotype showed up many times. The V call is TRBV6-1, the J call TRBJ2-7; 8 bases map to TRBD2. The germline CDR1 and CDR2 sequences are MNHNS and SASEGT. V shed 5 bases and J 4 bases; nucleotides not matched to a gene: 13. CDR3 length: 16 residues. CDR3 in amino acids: CASSSNGLARGYEQYF. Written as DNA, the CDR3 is TGTGCCAGCAGTTCCAACGGACTAGCTCGGGGTTACGAGCAGTACTTC.

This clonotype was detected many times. The chain's CDR3 is CAWNRGTGGVQPQHF. The CDR3 coding sequence is TGTGCCTGGAATCGGGGGACAGGGGGCGTTCAGCCCCAGCATTTT. The rearrangement uses TRBV30 and TRBJ1-5; TRBD1 matches at 12 bases. J gave up 6 bases and V 4 bases, and 7 bases lay outside the gene matches. CDR3 length equals 15 residues. From germline, CDR1 is GTSNPN and CDR2 SVGIG (reference sequence).

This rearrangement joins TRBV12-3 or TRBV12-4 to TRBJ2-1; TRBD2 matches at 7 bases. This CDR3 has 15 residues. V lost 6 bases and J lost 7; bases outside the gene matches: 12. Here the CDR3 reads CASSPGGSGLNEQFF. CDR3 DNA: TGTGCCAGCAGCCCCGGCGGTAGCGGGCTAAATGAGCAGTTCTTC.

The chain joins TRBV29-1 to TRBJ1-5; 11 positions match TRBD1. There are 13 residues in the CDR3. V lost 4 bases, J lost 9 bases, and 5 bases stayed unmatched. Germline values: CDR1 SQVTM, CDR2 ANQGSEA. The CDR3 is CSVVGTGGAPQHF. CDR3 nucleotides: TGCAGCGTTGTCGGGACAGGGGGAGCGCCCCAGCATTTT.

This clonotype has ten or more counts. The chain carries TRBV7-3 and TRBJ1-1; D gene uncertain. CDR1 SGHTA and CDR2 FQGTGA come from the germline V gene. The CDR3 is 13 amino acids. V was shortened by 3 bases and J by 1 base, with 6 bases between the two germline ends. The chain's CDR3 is CASSFSSNTEAFF. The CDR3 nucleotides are TGTGCCAGCAGCTTCAGCTCGAACACTGAAGCTTTCTTT.

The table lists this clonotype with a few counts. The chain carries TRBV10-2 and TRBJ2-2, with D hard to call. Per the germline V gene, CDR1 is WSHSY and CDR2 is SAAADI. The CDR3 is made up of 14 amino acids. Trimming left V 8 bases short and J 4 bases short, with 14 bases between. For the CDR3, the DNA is TGCGCCAGCTCTCGTCCTACCGGCACCGGGGAGCTGTTTTTT. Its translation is CASSRPTGTGELFF.

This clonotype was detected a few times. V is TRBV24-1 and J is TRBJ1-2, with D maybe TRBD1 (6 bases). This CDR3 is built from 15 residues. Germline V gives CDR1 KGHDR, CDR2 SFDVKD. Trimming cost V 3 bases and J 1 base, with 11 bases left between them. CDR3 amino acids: CATSDTGHLNYGYTF. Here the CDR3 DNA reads TGTGCCACCAGTGATACGGGACACCTTAACTATGGCTACACCTTC.

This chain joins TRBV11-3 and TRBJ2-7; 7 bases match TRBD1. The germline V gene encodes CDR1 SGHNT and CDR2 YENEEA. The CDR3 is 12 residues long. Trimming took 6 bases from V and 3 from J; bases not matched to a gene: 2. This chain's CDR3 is CASRPGGYEQYF. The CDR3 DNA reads TGTGCCAGCAGACCAGGGGGCTACGAGCAGTACTTC.